Listed below are T cell receptor beta chains from one sample, sequenced in a study of CD8+CD57+ T cells in acquired aplastic anemia. Each CDR3 protein gets one entry after TCRdb re-called the reads with MiXCR. Among approximately 220,000 distinct CDR3 sequences listed, approximately 51% were seen once. The sample comprised sorted CD4+, CD8+, or CD8+CD57+ T cells (not recorded which) from PBMCs. These receptors were taken from a human donor with aplastic anemia. Each CDR3 is given with its conserved first and last residue. Each record gives: V gene, J gene, D gene, clone size, CDR3 DNA, CDR3 protein. D genes are given only for firm matches. Clone sizes are given selectively: once, few, many, or a class where the clone is expanded.

TRBV4-1	TRBJ1-6	NA	many	TGCGCCAGCAGCCATTCGATGCTGCAGGGTACGGATTCACCCCTCCACTTT	CASSHSMLQGTDSPLHF
TRBV20-1	TRBJ1-1	NA	many	TGCAGTGCCAGGAAGACAGAGAACACTGAAGCTTTCTTT	CSARKTENTEAFF
TRBV6-2/TRBV6-3	TRBJ2-7	NA	once	TGTGCCAGCAGTCGTCGGGAGGGGGCTCTCGAGCAGTACTTC	CASSRREGALEQYF
TRBV7-9	TRBJ1-1	TRBD1	NA	TGTGCCAGCAGGCGGGCAGGGGGCTTCACTGAAGCTTTCTTT	CASRRAGGFTEAFF
TRBV2	TRBJ1-2	NA	many	TGTGCCAGCAGTGAAGGGGAGGACTATGGCTACACCTTC	CASSEGEDYGYTF
TRBV12-5	TRBJ1-1	NA	many	TGTGCTAGTGGTTTGGTCCGAAGAGGGGACAAAGCTTTCTTT	CASGLVRRGDKAFF
TRBV29-1	TRBJ2-7	TRBD1	many	TGCAGCGCTCGGGACAGGGGACAGAACGAGCAGTACTTC	CSARDRGQNEQYF
TRBV30	TRBJ2-1	NA	NA	TGTGCCTGGGACAAAGGGAGCTCCTACAATGAGCAGTTCTTC	CAWDKGSSYNEQFF
TRBV19	TRBJ1-2	NA	NA	TGTGCCAGTAGTATAGGGTGGGACTATGGCTACACCTTC	CASSIGWDYGYTF
TRBV20-1	TRBJ1-1	NA	NA	TGCAGTGCTAACTACTTCAGGGTAGGGACTGAAGCTTTCTTT	CSANYFRVGTEAFF
TRBV20-1	TRBJ1-1	NA	NA	TGCAGTGCTAGAGATCGGTACGAGATTATGAACACTGAAGCTTTCTTT	CSARDRYEIMNTEAFF
TRBV7-3	TRBJ1-2	NA	few	TGTGCCAGCAGTTTATCCGGCGGCTACACCTTC	CASSLSGGYTF
TRBV25-1	TRBJ2-1	TRBD2	NA	TGTGCCAGCAGTGAAGGCGGGGGTTCGGACTACTACAATGAGCAGTTCTTC	CASSEGGGSDYYNEQFF
TRBV29-1	TRBJ2-1	NA	NA	TGCAGCGTTTACCCAGGTCAGGTGAACAATGAGCAGTTCTTC	CSVYPGQVNNEQFF
TRBV7-6	TRBJ1-3	TRBD1	NA	TGTGCCAGCAGCTCCCTCGACAGGGCTGGAAACACCATATATTTT	CASSSLDRAGNTIYF
TRBV12-3/TRBV12-4	TRBJ2-1	NA	many	TGTGCCAGCAGCCGGGACACTAGCTTTGAGCAGTTCTTC	CASSRDTSFEQFF
TRBV11-2	TRBJ1-5	TRBD1	many	TGTGCCAGCAGCCTCGGGACAGGACAGCCCCAGCATTTT	CASSLGTGQPQHF